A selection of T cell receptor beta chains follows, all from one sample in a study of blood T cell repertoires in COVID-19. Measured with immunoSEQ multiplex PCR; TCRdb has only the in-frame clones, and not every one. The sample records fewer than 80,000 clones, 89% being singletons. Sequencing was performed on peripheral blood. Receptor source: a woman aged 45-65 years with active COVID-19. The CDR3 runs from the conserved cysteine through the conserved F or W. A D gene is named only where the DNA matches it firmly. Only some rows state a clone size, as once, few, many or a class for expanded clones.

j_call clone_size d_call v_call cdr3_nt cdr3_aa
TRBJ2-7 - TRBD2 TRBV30 TGTGCCTGGAGTGCCTTCAGGACTAGCGGGGTTACCTACGAGCAGTACTTC CAWSAFRTSGVTYEQYF
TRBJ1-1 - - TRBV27 TGTGCCAGCAGTTCGGTGGTGAACACTGAAGCTTTCTTT CASSSVVNTEAFF
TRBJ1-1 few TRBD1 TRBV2 TGTGCCAGCAGCCCAGGGGGCGGGATAGGCACTGAAGCTTTCTTT CASSPGGGIGTEAFF
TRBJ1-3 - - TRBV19 TGTGCCAGTAGTAGCGACAGCACGCTACCATACTCTGGAAACACCATATATTTT CASSSDSTLPYSGNTIYF
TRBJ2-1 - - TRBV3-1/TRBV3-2 TGTGCCAGCAGCCAAGACCTCGAGGGCTCGAGCTCCTACAATGAGCAGTTCTTC CASSQDLEGSSSYNEQFF
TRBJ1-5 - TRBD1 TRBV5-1 TGCGCCAGCAGCTTGACAGGGGCCTTCTCTTATCAGCCCCAGCATTTT CASSLTGAFSYQPQHF
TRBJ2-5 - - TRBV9 TGTGCCAGCAGCGTAGAAGACAGCCAAGAGACCCAGTACTTC CASSVEDSQETQYF
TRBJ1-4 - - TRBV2 TGTGCCAGCAGGCGACGGGTTGCAACTAATGAAAAACTGTTTTTT CASRRRVATNEKLFF
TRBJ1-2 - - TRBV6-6 TGTGCCTCTGAGGGACACACACCCTATGGCTACACCTTC CASEGHTPYGYTF
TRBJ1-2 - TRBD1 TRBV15 TGTGCCACCAGCAGAGATCTCGCAGGGGGTGGTTCAGGTGGCTACACCTTC CATSRDLAGGGSGGYTF
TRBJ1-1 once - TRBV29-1 TGCAGCGCGCGGGCAGGAGGGGTGAACACTGAAGCTTTCTTT CSARAGGVNTEAFF
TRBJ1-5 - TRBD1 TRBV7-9 TGTGCCAGCAGCCCTACGACAGGGAATCAGCCCCAGCATTTT CASSPTTGNQPQHF
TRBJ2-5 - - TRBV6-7 TGTGCCAGCAGTTACCAAGGGGCTGGGGAGACCCAGTACTTC CASSYQGAGETQYF
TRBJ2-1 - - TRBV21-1 TGTGCCAGCAGCAAAGCGCGGGAGGAATACAATGAGCAGTTCTTC CASSKAREEYNEQFF
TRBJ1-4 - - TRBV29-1 TGCAGCGTTGAGGAGTCCGATGAAAAACTGTTTTTT CSVEESDEKLFF
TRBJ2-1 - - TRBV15 TGTGCCACCAGCAGAGATCGGCTGGAGGAGCAGTTCTTC CATSRDRLEEQFF
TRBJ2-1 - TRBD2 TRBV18 TGTGCCAGCTCTTTCGGGGGGAATGAGCAGTTCTTC CASSFGGNEQFF
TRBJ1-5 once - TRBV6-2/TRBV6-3 TGTGCCAGCAGCCGGGCCCGTCAGCCCCAGCATTTT CASSRARQPQHF
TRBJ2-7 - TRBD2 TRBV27 TGTGCCAGCAGTTTATCCCCTCGCGCGGGAGGGCCCAACGAGCAGTACTTC CASSLSPRAGGPNEQYF
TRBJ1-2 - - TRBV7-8 TGTGCCAGCAGCTTGTTAAAGGGGGAATATGGCTACACCTTC CASSLLKGEYGYTF
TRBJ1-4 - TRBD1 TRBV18 TGTGCCAGCTCACAGCAGGGGGCGGCTAATGAAAAACTGTTTTTT CASSQQGAANEKLFF
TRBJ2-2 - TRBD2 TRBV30 TGTGCCTGGCTCGGGAGGACCGGGGAGCTGTTTTTT CAWLGRTGELFF
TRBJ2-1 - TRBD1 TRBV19 TGTGCCAGTAGTAGGGGACAGGGATTCTACAATGAGCAGTTCTTC CASSRGQGFYNEQFF